Reported below is one T cell receptor (beta chain). The data stem from a study of shared clonotypes between healthy human individuals. Profiling relied on immunoSEQ multiplex PCR, and the TCRdb table lists in-frame clones only, not all of them. The sample carries roughly 2.4 million clones, under 97% recorded once. All participating donors were Caucasian adults from Nashville, Tennessee. Splitting of CD4+ cells produced CD45RA+ naive and CD45RA-negative memory subsets. CDR1 is LNHDA and CDR2 is SQIVND in the germline V gene (reference sequence). The CDR3 is 18 amino acids. V lost 2 bases, J lost 3 bases, and 21 bases lay in between.

The TCR originated in a young man in good health. Specimen: naive CD4+ T cells sorted from blood. Subset noted: CD45RA+ positively selected. The chain has TRBV19 and TRBJ2-3; D unresolved. CDR3 in DNA: TGTGCCAGTAGTATATTCCCTCCGAAGAGTAAAGTAACAGATACGCAGTATTTT. This codes for CASSIFPPKSKVTDTQYF.